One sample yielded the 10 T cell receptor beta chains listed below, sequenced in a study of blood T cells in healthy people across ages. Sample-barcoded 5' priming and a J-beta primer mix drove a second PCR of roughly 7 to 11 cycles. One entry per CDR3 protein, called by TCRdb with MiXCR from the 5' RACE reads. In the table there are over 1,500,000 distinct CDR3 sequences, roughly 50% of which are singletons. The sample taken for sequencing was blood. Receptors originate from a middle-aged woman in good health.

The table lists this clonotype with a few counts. The CDR3 protein is CSAQVGRAGGYTF. The CDR3 DNA sequence: TGCAGCGCACAGGTCGGCAGGGCGGGTGGCTACACCTTC. This chain uses TRBV29-1 with TRBJ1-2; a weak D match, TRBD1 (5 bases). CDR1 and CDR2 (germline): SQVTM, ANQGSEA. V lost 7 bases and J lost 7, with 19 bases in between. CDR3 length equals 13 residues.

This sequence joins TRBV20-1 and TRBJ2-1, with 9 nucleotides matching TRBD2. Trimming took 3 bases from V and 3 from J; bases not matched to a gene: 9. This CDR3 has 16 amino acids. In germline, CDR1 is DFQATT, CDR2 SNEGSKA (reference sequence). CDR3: CSASAASGALYNEQFF. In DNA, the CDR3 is TGCAGTGCTAGTGCGGCTAGCGGGGCCCTCTACAATGAGCAGTTCTTC.

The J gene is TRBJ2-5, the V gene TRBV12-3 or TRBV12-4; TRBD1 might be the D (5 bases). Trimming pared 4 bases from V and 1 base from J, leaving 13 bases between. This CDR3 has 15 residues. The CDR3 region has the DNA TGTGCCAGCAGTTCCAACAGGAGAGTCCAAGAGACCCAGTACTTC. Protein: CASSSNRRVQETQYF.

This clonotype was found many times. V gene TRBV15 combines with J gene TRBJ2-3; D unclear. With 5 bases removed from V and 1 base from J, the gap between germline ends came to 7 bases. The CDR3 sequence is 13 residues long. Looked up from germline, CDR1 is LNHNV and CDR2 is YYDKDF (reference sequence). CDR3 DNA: TGTGCCACCAGCGGGGTTCGCACAGATACGCAGTATTTT. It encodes CATSGVRTDTQYF.

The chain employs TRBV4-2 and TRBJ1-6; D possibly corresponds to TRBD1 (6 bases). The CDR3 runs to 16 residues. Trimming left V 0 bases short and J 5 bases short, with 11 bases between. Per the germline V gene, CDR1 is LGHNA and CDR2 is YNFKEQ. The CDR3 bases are TGTGCCAGCAGCCAAGATCCTGGACAGAATAATTCACCCCTCCACTTT. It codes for CASSQDPGQNNSPLHF.

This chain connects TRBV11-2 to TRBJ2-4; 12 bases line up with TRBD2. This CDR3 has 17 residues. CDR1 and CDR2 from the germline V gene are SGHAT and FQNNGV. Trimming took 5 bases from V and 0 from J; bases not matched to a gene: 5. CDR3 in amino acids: CASSPRTSGVAKNIQYF. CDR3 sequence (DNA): TGTGCCAGCAGCCCCCGGACTAGCGGGGTAGCCAAAAACATTCAGTACTTC. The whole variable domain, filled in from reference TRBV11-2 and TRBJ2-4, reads EAGVAQSPRYKIIEKRQSVAFWCNPISGHATLYWYQQILGQGPKLLIQFQNNGVVDDSQLPKDRFSAERLKGVDSTLKIQPAKLEDSAVYLCASSPRTSGVAKNIQYFGAGTRLSVL.

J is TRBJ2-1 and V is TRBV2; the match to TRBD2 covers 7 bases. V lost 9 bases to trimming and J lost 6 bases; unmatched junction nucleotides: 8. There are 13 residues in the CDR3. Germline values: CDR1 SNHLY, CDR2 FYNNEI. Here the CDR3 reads CASTGTTANEQFF. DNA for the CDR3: TGTGCCAGTACCGGGACTACCGCCAATGAGCAGTTCTTC.

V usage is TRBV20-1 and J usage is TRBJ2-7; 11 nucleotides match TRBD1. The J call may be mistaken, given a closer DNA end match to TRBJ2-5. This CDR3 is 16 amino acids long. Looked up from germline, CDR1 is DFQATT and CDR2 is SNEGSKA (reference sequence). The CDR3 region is CSARTTFGGQGVTQYF. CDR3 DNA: TGCAGTGCTAGAACTACCTTCGGGGGACAGGGGGTGACCCAGTACTTC.

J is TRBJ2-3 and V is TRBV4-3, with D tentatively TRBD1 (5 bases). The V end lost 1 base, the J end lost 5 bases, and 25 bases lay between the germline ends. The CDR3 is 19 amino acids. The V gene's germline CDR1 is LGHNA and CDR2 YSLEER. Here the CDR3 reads CASSQGFPTGAFEEDTQYF. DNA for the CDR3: TGCGCCAGCAGCCAAGGGTTCCCCACAGGTGCTTTCGAAGAAGATACGCAGTATTTT.

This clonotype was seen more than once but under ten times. This CDR3 reads CASSPGLAGGTSTDTQYF. CDR3 in DNA: TGCGCCAGCAGCCCGGGACTAGCGGGGGGTACTAGCACAGATACGCAGTATTTT. V is TRBV5-1 and J is TRBJ2-3, with 15 positions matching TRBD2. The junction had 6 bases not matched to a gene; V was cut back by 4 bases and J by 0 bases. CDR1 is SGHRS and CDR2 is YFSETQ in the germline V gene. The CDR3 is 18 residues long.